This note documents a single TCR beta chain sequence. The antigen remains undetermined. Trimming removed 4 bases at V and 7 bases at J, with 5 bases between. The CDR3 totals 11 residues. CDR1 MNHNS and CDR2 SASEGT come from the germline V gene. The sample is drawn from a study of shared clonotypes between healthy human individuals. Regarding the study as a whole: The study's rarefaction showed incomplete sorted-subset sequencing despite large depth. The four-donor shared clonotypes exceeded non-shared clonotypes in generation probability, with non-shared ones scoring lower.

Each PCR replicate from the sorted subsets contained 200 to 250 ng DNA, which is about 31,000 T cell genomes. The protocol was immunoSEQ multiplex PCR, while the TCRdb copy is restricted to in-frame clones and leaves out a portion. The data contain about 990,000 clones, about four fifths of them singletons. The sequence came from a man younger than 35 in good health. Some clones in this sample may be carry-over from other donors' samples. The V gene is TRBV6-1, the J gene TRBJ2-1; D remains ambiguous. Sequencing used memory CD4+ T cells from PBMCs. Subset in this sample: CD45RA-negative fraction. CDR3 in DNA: TGTGCCAGCAGTGGAGCAAATGAGCAGTTCTTC. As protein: CASSGANEQFF.